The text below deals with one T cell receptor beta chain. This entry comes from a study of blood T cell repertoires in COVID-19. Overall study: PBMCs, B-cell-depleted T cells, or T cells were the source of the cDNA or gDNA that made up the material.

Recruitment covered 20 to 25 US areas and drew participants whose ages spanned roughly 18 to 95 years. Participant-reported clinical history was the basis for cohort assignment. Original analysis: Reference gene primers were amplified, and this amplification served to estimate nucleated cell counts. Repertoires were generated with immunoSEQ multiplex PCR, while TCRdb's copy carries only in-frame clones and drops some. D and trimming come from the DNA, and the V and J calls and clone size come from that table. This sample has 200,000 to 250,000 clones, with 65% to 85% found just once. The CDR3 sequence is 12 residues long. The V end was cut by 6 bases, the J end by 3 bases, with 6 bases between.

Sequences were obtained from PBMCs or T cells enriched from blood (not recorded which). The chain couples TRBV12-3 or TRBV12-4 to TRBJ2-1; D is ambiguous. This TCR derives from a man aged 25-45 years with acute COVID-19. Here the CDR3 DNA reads TGTGCCAGCAGCCCGGTCTACAATGAGCAGTTCTTC. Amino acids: CASSPVYNEQFF.